These T cell receptor beta chains were read from a single sample in a study of CD8 T cells in ankylosing spondylitis. TCRdb re-called the 5' RACE reads with MiXCR, one entry per CDR3 protein. The table includes under 130,000 distinct CDR3 sequences, around 24% detected once. The sample was synovial fluid, either unsorted or a sorted T cell fraction (not recorded which). Receptors were obtained from a male donor with ankylosing spondylitis. CDR3s include the opening cysteine and the closing phenylalanine or tryptophan. D genes are given only for firm matches. Some rows have no size entry. The others give once, few or many, or a class for an expanded clone.

clone size	D gene	J gene	V gene	CDR3 DNA	CDR3 protein
few	.	TRBJ1-2	TRBV11-2	TGTGCCAGCAGCTTATCCGGAGGTGGCTACACCTTC	CASSLSGGGYTF
few	TRBD1	TRBJ2-5	TRBV27	TGTGCCAGCAGTCCCGGACAGGTTAACTTGGAGACCCAGTACTTC	CASSPGQVNLETQYF
.	TRBD1	TRBJ2-1	TRBV4-1	TGCGCCAGCAGCCAAATACAGGGGGTCAATGAGCAGTTCTTC	CASSQIQGVNEQFF
many	.	TRBJ2-5	TRBV6-2/TRBV6-3	TGTGCCAGCAGTTTTGCGCCGGGGGAGACCCAGTACTTC	CASSFAPGETQYF
.	.	TRBJ2-3	TRBV7-2	TGTGCCAGCAGCCCCCCTAGCACAGATACGCAGTATTTT	CASSPPSTDTQYF
few	.	TRBJ1-3	TRBV4-2	TGTGCCAGCAGCCAAGATTCGTTTGGACAACTTTTTAACTCTGGAAACACCATATATTTT	CASSQDSFGQLFNSGNTIYF
few	.	TRBJ2-6	TRBV7-2	TGTGCCAGCAGCCAGATACCTTCTGGGGCCAACGTCCTGACTTTC	CASSQIPSGANVLTF
few	TRBD1	TRBJ2-7	TRBV25-1	TGTGCCAGCAGTGAACACGACAGGGGGTCCTACGAGCAGTACTTC	CASSEHDRGSYEQYF
few	.	TRBJ1-2	TRBV7-6	TGTGCCAGCAGCGCTATCGAATCGAACTATGGCTACACCTTC	CASSAIESNYGYTF
.	.	TRBJ2-5	TRBV2	TGTGCCAGAAAGGAGCCACGGGAGACCCAGTACTTC	CARKEPRETQYF
.	.	TRBJ1-2	TRBV20-1	TGCAGTGCTAGAGATCTGGACCCGTACGTACCTGGCTACACCTTC	CSARDLDPYVPGYTF
.	.	TRBJ2-4	TRBV20-1	TGCAGTGCTAGACCTCCCGGCAGGGAGAAAAACATTCAGTACTTC	CSARPPGREKNIQYF
.	.	TRBJ1-4	TRBV30	TGTGCCTGGACCATTCGGGGTTTCAATGAAAAACTGTTTTTT	CAWTIRGFNEKLFF
many	.	TRBJ1-2	TRBV5-1	TGCGCCAGCAGCAAGGAGACAGCGTTTCTCTATGGCTACACCTTC	CASSKETAFLYGYTF
.	.	TRBJ1-2	TRBV19	TGTGCCAGTAGTATAGCCCCGAACAGCTATGGCTACACCTTC	CASSIAPNSYGYTF
.	.	TRBJ2-5	TRBV7-9	TGTGCCAGCAGCTTAGCGCCTAACCTCCAAGAGACCCAGTACTTC	CASSLAPNLQETQYF
.	TRBD1	TRBJ2-1	TRBV5-1	TGCGCCAGCAGCTTGTTTGCCGGGACAGGGATTTACAATGAGCAGTTCTTC	CASSLFAGTGIYNEQFF
many	.	TRBJ2-3	TRBV29-1	TGCAGCGGAGAGAGGACAGCTGGCACAGATACGCAGTATTTT	CSGERTAGTDTQYF
few	.	TRBJ2-3	TRBV2	TGTGCCAGCAGTGAGGAACTCACTACGCAGTATTTT	CASSEELTTQYF
.	.	TRBJ2-4	TRBV5-1	TGCGCCAGCAGCGCGGACAGGTTCTCGGGACTAGTAGCCAAAAACATTCAGTACTTC	CASSADRFSGLVAKNIQYF
.	.	TRBJ2-5	TRBV7-9	TGTGCCAGCAGCTTAGAGAAGACCCAGTACTTC	CASSLEKTQYF
few	.	TRBJ2-4	TRBV20-1	TGCAGTGGGGGGGTACTTGAGGGAAAACAAAACATTCAGTACTTC	CSGGVLEGKQNIQYF
.	.	TRBJ2-1	TRBV6-2/TRBV6-3	TGTGCCAGCTCTAGTAGCGGAGGGATATACAATGAGCAGTTCTTC	CASSSSGGIYNEQFF
few	TRBD2	TRBJ2-1	TRBV7-9	TGTGCCAGCAGCTTAGGGAGGACTAGCGGGAGTCGGTATGAGCAGTTCTTC	CASSLGRTSGSRYEQFF
.	.	TRBJ2-6	TRBV5-1	TGCGCCAGCAGCAACCCAGGGGCCCCCTCTGGGGCCAACGTCCTGACTTTC	CASSNPGAPSGANVLTF
once	TRBD2	TRBJ2-5	TRBV3-1	TGTGCCAGCACTTCTCTAGCGGGATCAGAATCGCGGACCCAGTACTTC	CASTSLAGSESRTQYF
.	.	TRBJ1-2	TRBV6-5	TGTGCCAGCAGCTCTCGAACAGGCAACTATGGCTACACCTTC	CASSSRTGNYGYTF
.	TRBD1	TRBJ1-1	TRBV27	TGTGCCAGCAGTTCCCGGACAGGGGCGGGAATGAACACTGAAGCTTTCTTT	CASSSRTGAGMNTEAFF
.	TRBD2	TRBJ2-5	TRBV3-1	TGTGCCTGCTGCCAAAGGACTAGCGGGAGACAAGAGACCCAGTACTTC	CACCQRTSGRQETQYF
many	.	TRBJ2-3	TRBV20-1	TGCAGTGCTAGCTTCGACGTAAAAGATACGCAGTATTTT	CSASFDVKDTQYF
.	.	TRBJ1-1	TRBV3-1	TGTGCCAGCAGCCAACGGTTCACTGAAGCTTTCTTT	CASSQRFTEAFF
.	.	TRBJ2-1	TRBV24-1	TGTGCCACCAGTCCCCCGGGGGTGACCTCCTACAATGAGCAGTTCTTC	CATSPPGVTSYNEQFF
.	TRBD1	TRBJ2-2	TRBV12-3/TRBV12-4	TGTGCCAGCAGTGAAGTGGGACAGGTGCTGAGCGGGGAGCTGTTTTTT	CASSEVGQVLSGELFF
.	.	TRBJ2-5	TRBV25-1	TGTGCCAGCAGTGATTTGGCCAGAGCTAAACAAGAGACCCAGTACTTC	CASSDLARAKQETQYF
.	.	TRBJ1-5	TRBV24-1	TGTGCCACCAGTGATTCCGGCAGGGCCCAGCCCCAGCATTTT	CATSDSGRAQPQHF
.	.	TRBJ1-3	TRBV7-6	TGTGCCAGCAGCGCCACCCCCGCCCTCGGAAACACCATATATTTT	CASSATPALGNTIYF
few	.	TRBJ2-1	TRBV24-1	TGTGCCACCAGTTGGGGGGACAATGAGCAGTTCTTC	CATSWGDNEQFF
few	.	TRBJ2-1	TRBV20-1	TGCAGTGCTAAATACTTCGATGAGCAGTTCTTC	CSAKYFDEQFF
.	.	TRBJ2-3	TRBV5-4	TGTGCCAGCAGCCTGGACAGAGTTAGCACAGATACGCAGTATTTT	CASSLDRVSTDTQYF
.	TRBD1	TRBJ1-2	TRBV20-1	TGCAGTGCTAGAGATCTTGCAGGGGGCGCTGGTGGCTACACCTTC	CSARDLAGGAGGYTF
many	.	TRBJ2-2	TRBV11-1	TGTGCCAGCAGTACGGACCGAAGTCTAGGTTCGAACACCGGGGAGCTGTTTTTT	CASSTDRSLGSNTGELFF
.	.	TRBJ2-2	TRBV25-1	TGTGCCAGCAGTGGGAGGAACACCGGGGAGCTGTTTTTT	CASSGRNTGELFF
many	.	TRBJ2-5	TRBV5-1	TGCGCCAGCAGCTCGACAGGTGGCTGGGAGACCCAGTACTTC	CASSSTGGWETQYF
many	TRBD2	TRBJ2-1	TRBV11-2	TGTGCCAGCAGCTTAGCACTAGCGGGAGGTTATGAGCAGTTCTTC	CASSLALAGGYEQFF
medium-sized	.	TRBJ2-2	TRBV21-1	TGTGCCAGCAGCACTCAGGGGATGAACACCGGGGAGCTGTTTTTT	CASSTQGMNTGELFF
.	.	TRBJ1-3	TRBV2	TGTGCCAGCACTTTACAGGAGGGTGCCGGCACCATATATTTT	CASTLQEGAGTIYF
.	TRBD2	TRBJ2-4	TRBV20-1	TGCAGTGCTGCGCTAGCGGGGGTAGCCAAAAACATTCAGTACTTC	CSAALAGVAKNIQYF
.	.	TRBJ2-1	TRBV18	TGTGCCAGCTCACCAGCACACAATGAGCAGTTCTTC	CASSPAHNEQFF
few	.	TRBJ2-3	TRBV12-3/TRBV12-4	TGTGCCAGCAACCGGGACAGCGGGAGCACAGATACGCAGTATTTT	CASNRDSGSTDTQYF
.	.	TRBJ1-2	TRBV18	TGTGCCAGCTCACCATCAGGGTTGGCTAACTATGGCTACACCTTC	CASSPSGLANYGYTF
.	.	TRBJ2-3	TRBV20-1	TGCAGTGCTACTTCTAGCTCAGATACGCAGTATTTT	CSATSSSDTQYF
many	.	TRBJ1-5	TRBV5-1	TGCGCCAGCAGCTTTGGGGCAGGGGACCAGCCCCAGCATTTT	CASSFGAGDQPQHF
many	.	TRBJ2-1	TRBV29-1	TGCAGCGTCGCCTCCGCACCGACCTACAATGAGCAGTTCTTC	CSVASAPTYNEQFF
.	.	TRBJ2-5	TRBV9	TGTGCCAGCAGCGTAGCAGCAGAGACCCAGTACTTC	CASSVAAETQYF
.	.	TRBJ2-5	TRBV10-1	TGCGCCAGCAGTGAAGGTATTCAAGAGACCCAGTACTTC	CASSEGIQETQYF
many	.	TRBJ2-5	TRBV20-1	TGCAGTGCTAGGGGTCTGATCCGGGACATACCACAAGAGACCCAGTACTTC	CSARGLIRDIPQETQYF
.	.	TRBJ2-1	TRBV27	TGTGCCAGCAGTTTATCGGCGTACTACAGCTCCTACAATGAGCAGTTCTTC	CASSLSAYYSSYNEQFF
few	.	TRBJ2-5	TRBV6-1	TGTGCCAGCAGTGCCGACGCTTGGGGAGAGACCCAGTACTTC	CASSADAWGETQYF
.	.	TRBJ2-5	TRBV18	TGTGCCAGCTCACTTCGGGTGGAAGAGACCCAGTACTTC	CASSLRVEETQYF
few	TRBD2	TRBJ2-1	TRBV2	TGTGCCAGCAAGTGGCGGGAGTCCGATGAGCAGTTCTTC	CASKWRESDEQFF